Reported below is one T cell receptor (beta chain). No antigen is known for it. Read data end 3 residues before the CDR3 end; the end is taken from the germline J gene. The CDR3 runs 14 residues. Deletions cut 0 bases from V and 4 bases from J, with 10 bases between. From germline, CDR1 is LNHNV and CDR2 YYDKDF (reference sequence). This entry is derived from a study of T cells in women clearing cervical HPV infection. Background on the study: Only a few women had HLA typing results available.

The protocol was immunoSEQ multiplex PCR, while the TCRdb copy is restricted to in-frame clones and leaves out a portion. Its listing shows 40,000 or so clones. Regarding the study as a whole: TRBV6-7 abundance was lower in cases than controls (around 0.1% versus 0.15%).

The V gene is TRBV15, the J gene TRBJ2-7, with D unresolved. This sequence originates from a woman between 18 and 69 years old with a cervical HPV16 infection that either progressed to CIN3+ or cleared (not recorded which). Sequenced sample: blood buffy coat. CDR3 DNA (partial): TGTGCCACCAGCAGAGATGTGGCGGTATACGAG. Translated, it gives CATSRDVAVYE. The whole CDR3 sequence is CATSRDVAVYEQYF.